These 30 T cell receptor beta chains were sequenced from one sample in a study of OX40 agonist ivuxolimab in advanced cancers. Clones were read by immunoSEQ multiplex PCR, and TCRdb kept only the in-frame ones, dropping some. The data show 55,000 to 65,000 clones, with less than 85% seen just once and over 3.5% held by the top ten. The material was CD4+ or CD8+ T cells sorted from blood, obtained in a trial of the OX40 agonist ivuxolimab. The receptors come from an adult with an advanced solid tumor such as melanoma, head and neck, liver or kidney cancer.

V usage is TRBV18 and J usage is TRBJ2-1; 10 bases are shared with TRBD1. The junction had 8 bases not matched to a gene; V was cut back by 1 base and J by 5 bases. CDR1 is KGHSH and CDR2 is LQKENI in the germline V gene. The CDR3 totals 17 residues. For the CDR3, the DNA is TGTGCCAGCTCACCACGAGACAGGGGGCGAGGGAACAATGAGCAGTTCTTC. Residues: CASSPRDRGRGNNEQFF.

The chain has TRBV6-6 and TRBJ1-1; D is uncertain. Germline V gives CDR1 MNHNY, CDR2 SVGAGI (reference sequence). The V end lost 0 bases, the J end lost 4 bases, and 9 bases lay between the germline ends. The CDR3 runs to 14 residues. The CDR3 is CASSYSTGVTEAFF. CDR3 DNA: TGTGCCAGCAGTTACTCGACCGGGGTCACTGAAGCTTTCTTT.

The rearrangement joins TRBV5-6 to TRBJ2-3; TRBD2 matches 13 bases. The CDR3 length is 16 residues. Losses at the gene ends were 0 bases for V and 4 bases for J; bases not matched to a gene: 2. Germline CDR1 is SGHDT and CDR2 is YYEEEE. The CDR3 protein is CASSLGLAGGSDTQYF. The DNA for the CDR3 is TGTGCCAGCAGCTTGGGACTAGCGGGGGGTTCAGATACGCAGTATTTT.

The chain couples TRBV28 to TRBJ2-1, with 10 bases fitting TRBD2. This CDR3 spans 17 amino acids. Germline CDR1 reads MDHEN; CDR2 reads SYDVKM. V lost 5 bases, J lost 4 bases, and 11 bases stayed unmatched. The CDR3: CASSRTTVAGGYNEQFF. The DNA for the CDR3 is TGTGCCAGCAGTCGAACCACCGTAGCGGGGGGATACAATGAGCAGTTCTTC. Drawing the rest from reference TRBV28 and TRBJ2-1, the complete variable domain is DVKVTQSSRYLVKRTGEKVFLECVQDMDHENMFWYRQDPGLGLRLIYFSYDVKMKEKGDIPEGYSVSREKKERFSLILESASTNQTSMYLCASSRTTVAGGYNEQFFGPGTRLTVL.

The CDR3 DNA reads as TGTGCCAGCAGTTTTTGGCAGGGTGGCTATGGCTACACCTTC. Translation gives CASSFWQGGYGYTF. This sequence joins TRBV27 and TRBJ1-2, with D perhaps TRBD1 (5 bases). CDR1 MNHEY and CDR2 SMNVEV come from the germline V gene (reference sequence). V was cut by 3 bases and J by 4 bases, with 12 bases left in between. The length of the CDR3 is 14 residues.

This chain joins TRBV19 and TRBJ2-2, with D perhaps being TRBD1 or TRBD2 (5 bases each). The CDR3 has 16 residues. The germline gives CDR1 LNHDA, CDR2 SQIVND (reference sequence). V was trimmed by 8 bases and J by 0 bases, leaving 16 bases between them. CDR3 residues: CASYQPGRTNTGELFF. CDR3 nucleotide sequence: TGTGCCAGTTATCAACCGGGACGGACGAACACCGGGGAGCTGTTTTTT.

This clone has only one observation. The chain couples TRBV9 to TRBJ2-1, with 10 bases lining up with TRBD2. Germline lookup yields CDR1 SGDLS and CDR2 YYNGEE. This CDR3 has 15 amino acids. V was clipped by 2 bases and J by 7 bases; unmatched bases: 6. As DNA, the CDR3 is TGTGCCAGCAGCGTTTCTAGCGGGAGTGTTAATGAGCAGTTCTTC. Translated: CASSVSSGSVNEQFF.

The chain joins TRBV12-5 to TRBJ1-5; D is unclear. The CDR3 loop spans 13 amino acids. V shed 6 bases and J shed 4 bases, with 10 bases lying between them. Per the germline V gene, CDR1 is LGHNT and CDR2 is FRNRAP. This CDR3 reads CASGVMENQPQHF. DNA for the CDR3: TGTGCTAGTGGGGTCATGGAGAATCAGCCCCAGCATTTT.

The chain is built from TRBV7-9 and TRBJ2-7; 8 bases agree with TRBD2. Germline assignment: CDR1 SEHNR and CDR2 FQNEAQ (reference sequence). The CDR3 has 14 residues. Trimming at V came to 3 bases and at J to 2 bases, leaving 3 bases not matched to a gene. The chain's CDR3 is CASSFSGGPYEQYF. Here the CDR3 DNA reads TGTGCCAGCAGCTTCAGCGGGGGCCCCTACGAGCAGTACTTC.

V gene TRBV11-2 combines with J gene TRBJ1-1; D remains unclear. V was pared by 7 bases and J by 1 base, with 10 bases between. This CDR3 spans 13 amino acids. Germline V gives CDR1 SGHAT, CDR2 FQNNGV. CDR3 region: CASTRGQNTEAFF. DNA for the CDR3: TGTGCCAGCACCCGCGGGCAGAACACTGAAGCTTTCTTT.

The CDR3 loop reads CATSPLYRGSSGERNQPQHF. The CDR3 bases are TGTGCCACCTCGCCCCTTTACAGGGGTAGTTCGGGAGAGAGAAATCAGCCCCAGCATTTT. The chain links TRBV28 to TRBJ1-5; TRBD1 matches 7 bases. The CDR3 has 20 residues. J was trimmed by 4 bases and V by 10 bases; bases with no gene match: 28. Germline V gene lookup returns CDR1 MDHEN and CDR2 SYDVKM.

The rearrangement joins TRBV10-2 to TRBJ2-1; the D gene is possibly TRBD2 (7 bases). In germline, CDR1 is WSHSY, CDR2 SAAADI. The CDR3 has 17 residues. V lost 0 bases, J lost 7 bases, and 19 bases lay in between. This chain's CDR3 is CASSESTGSSGENEQFF. In DNA form, the CDR3 reads TGCGCCAGCAGTGAGTCGACAGGTTCTAGCGGCGAAAATGAGCAGTTCTTC.

The chain is built from TRBV28 and TRBJ2-7, with 9 bases matching TRBD2. This CDR3 has 19 amino acids. The V and J ends lost 3 bases and 6 bases, in that order; junction bases with no gene match: 21. Per germline, CDR1 MDHEN and CDR2 SYDVKM. As DNA, the CDR3 is TGTGCCAGCAGTTTTATGCCGGGACTAGCCCCTCAGGATGGCTCCGAGCAGTACTTC. Translated, it gives CASSFMPGLAPQDGSEQYF.

This sequence joins TRBV10-1 and TRBJ2-1; weak D call: TRBD2 (6 bases). The CDR3 runs to 17 residues. The V and J ends lost 6 bases and 3 bases respectively, with 21 bases between them. Germline V CDR1 and CDR2: WNHNN, SYGVQD (reference sequence). CDR3 DNA sequence: TGCGCCAGCAGCCCGGGAAAGGAGGGAGAGGGCTACAATGAGCAGTTCTTC. It yields the protein CASSPGKEGEGYNEQFF.

The chain has TRBV2 and TRBJ2-1; 11 bases agree with TRBD2. J was trimmed by 9 bases and V by 8 bases; bases with no gene match: 9. Per the germline V gene, CDR1 is SNHLY and CDR2 is FYNNEI. The CDR3 has 14 residues. CDR3 in amino acids: CASLKGLAGGEQFF. CDR3 DNA: TGTGCCAGCCTGAAGGGGCTAGCGGGAGGTGAGCAGTTCTTC.

J is TRBJ1-5 and V is TRBV15; 10 bases map to TRBD1. V lost 6 bases to trimming and J lost 6 bases; unmatched junction nucleotides: 8. The CDR3 extends over 15 amino acids. Germline CDR1 reads LNHNV; CDR2 reads YYDKDF (reference sequence). CDR3 bases: TGTGCCACCAGTAAAGACAGGGGGCGAGGTCAGCCCCAGCATTTT. Translating it yields CATSKDRGRGQPQHF.

This clone showed up just a few times. The rearrangement joins TRBV19 to TRBJ1-5; D is perhaps TRBD1 (6 bases). Germline V gives CDR1 LNHDA, CDR2 SQIVND (reference sequence). This CDR3 is built from 15 residues. V was trimmed by 3 bases and J by 9 bases, leaving 18 bases between them. The CDR3 loop is CASSIGAGAAGPQHF. The CDR3 region has the DNA TGTGCCAGTAGTATCGGTGCAGGGGCCGCTGGGCCCCAGCATTTT.

This clone was observed a single time. The chain is built from TRBV2 and TRBJ2-1; 7 nucleotides line up with TRBD2. The ends lost 6 bases at V and 5 bases at J; junction bases unmatched: 7. Germline CDR1 and CDR2: SNHLY and FYNNEI. The CDR3 spans 14 residues. CDR3 in DNA: TGTGCCAGCAGAACCGGGACTACGAACAATGAGCAGTTCTTC. Its protein product is CASRTGTTNNEQFF. The full variable domain, its missing parts supplied by reference TRBV2 and TRBJ2-1, is EPEVTQTPSHQVTQMGQEVILRCVPISNHLYFYWYRQILGQKVEFLVSFYNNEISEKSEIFDDQFSVERPDGSNFTLKIRSTKLEDSAMYFCASRTGTTNNEQFFGPGTRLTVL.

The chain employs TRBV5-6 and TRBJ1-5; a possible D gene is TRBD1 (5 bases). The CDR3 sequence is 15 residues long. Trimming pared 4 bases from V and 0 bases from J, leaving 11 bases between. Germline CDR1 is SGHDT and CDR2 is YYEEEE. The CDR3 nucleotides are TGTGCCAGCAGCCAACTAGACAGTAGCAATCAGCCCCAGCATTTT. Protein sequence: CASSQLDSSNQPQHF.

The chain is built from TRBV9 and TRBJ2-5; the match to TRBD1 covers 9 bases. Trimming cost V 4 bases and J 6 bases; bases outside gene matches: 7. The CDR3 totals 14 residues. Germline V lookup: CDR1 SGDLS, CDR2 YYNGEE. The CDR3 reads CASSPGTGRQTQYF. In DNA, the CDR3 is TGTGCCAGCAGCCCGGGGACAGGGCGGCAGACCCAGTACTTC.

The chain carries TRBV10-3 and TRBJ2-5; perhaps TRBD2 as D (6 bases). The J call may be incorrect, as the DNA end agrees better with TRBJ2-7. This CDR3 has 14 residues. From germline, CDR1 is ENHRY and CDR2 SYGVKD. In DNA, the CDR3 is TGTGCCATCAGTGGGCCCCGTGGAGGGAACGAGCAGTACTTC. As protein: CAISGPRGGNEQYF.

The chain has TRBV27 and TRBJ1-6; TRBD1 matches 8 bases. V lost 3 bases, J lost 7 bases, and 8 bases stayed unmatched. CDR1 and CDR2 from the germline V gene are MNHEY and SMNVEV (reference sequence). The CDR3 length is 16 residues. The CDR3 nucleotides read TGTGCCAGCAGTTTCCGCTTGGACAGGGAAAATTCACCCCTCCACTTT. It codes for CASSFRLDRENSPLHF.

This sequence joins TRBV11-3 and TRBJ2-7, with 7 bases matching TRBD2. CDR3 length equals 17 residues. V lost 3 bases, J lost 0 bases, and 11 bases stayed unmatched. Germline loops: CDR1 SGHNT, CDR2 YENEEA. For the CDR3, the DNA is TGTGCCAGCAGCTTCCAGACCCTAGCGGATAGCTCCTACGAGCAGTACTTC. Translating gives CASSFQTLADSSYEQYF.

The chain uses TRBV28 and TRBJ1-2; 7 nucleotides match TRBD1. There are 12 residues in the CDR3. Trimming at V came to 11 bases and at J to 6 bases, leaving 9 bases not matched to a gene. Germline V CDR1 and CDR2: MDHEN, SYDVKM. The CDR3 coding sequence is TGTGCCCACGAAACAGGGGTAAATGGCTACACCTTC. Translating gives CAHETGVNGYTF.

The chain has TRBV5-6 and TRBJ2-7, with a possible D match to TRBD1 (6 bases). Germline V CDR1 and CDR2: SGHDT, YYEEEE. CDR3 length: 13 residues. Deletions cut 4 bases from V and 2 bases from J, with 10 bases between. The CDR3 region has the DNA TGTGCCAGCAGCACCGACAGGACCTACGAGCAGTACTTC. Its protein is CASSTDRTYEQYF. The variable domain in full, with the rest retrieved from reference TRBV5-6 and TRBJ2-7, is DAGVTQSPTHLIKTRGQQVTLRCSPKSGHDTVSWYQQALGQGPQFIFQYYEEEERQRGNFPDRFSGHQFPNYSSELNVNALLLGDSALYLCASSTDRTYEQYFGPGTRLTVT.

This chain joins TRBV29-1 and TRBJ2-1, with TRBD1 matching 8 bases. Germline V gene lookup returns CDR1 SQVTM and CDR2 ANQGSEA. J was trimmed by 4 bases and V by 6 bases; bases with no gene match: 2. There are 12 residues in the CDR3. As DNA, the CDR3 is TGCAGCGTGGGACAGGCGTACAATGAGCAGTTCTTC. This codes for CSVGQAYNEQFF.

This chain connects TRBV19 to TRBJ1-3; D unclear. Looked up from germline, CDR1 is LNHDA and CDR2 is SQIVND (reference sequence). With 4 bases removed from V and 0 bases from J, the gap between germline ends came to 13 bases. This CDR3 has 16 residues. The CDR3 reads CASSTYGALSGNTIYF. CDR3 nucleotide sequence: TGTGCCAGTAGTACCTACGGTGCTCTCTCTGGAAACACCATATATTTT.

V gene TRBV6-1 combines with J gene TRBJ2-7, with D possibly matching TRBD1 (5 bases). Germline CDR1 MNHNS, CDR2 SASEGT. V was cut by 8 bases and J by 1 base, with 9 bases left in between. The CDR3 runs 12 residues. The CDR3 sequence is CASGRQSYEQYF. DNA of the CDR3: TGTGCCAGCGGTAGACAGTCCTACGAGCAGTACTTC.

The CDR3 loop is CASGSGTGAFETQYF. CDR3 bases: TGTGCTAGTGGTTCCGGGACAGGGGCGTTTGAGACCCAGTACTTC. The chain couples TRBV12-5 to TRBJ2-5, with 10 bases fitting TRBD1. J gave up 5 bases and V 4 bases, and 7 bases lay outside the gene matches. The CDR3 is made up of 15 amino acids. CDR1 LGHNT and CDR2 FRNRAP come from the germline V gene.

The chain joins TRBV29-1 to TRBJ2-1, with 10 bases lining up with TRBD2. The length of the CDR3 is 14 residues. Per the germline V gene, CDR1 is SQVTM and CDR2 is ANQGSEA. The V and J ends lost 8 bases and 6 bases, in that order; junction bases with no gene match: 10. Written as DNA, the CDR3 is TGCAGCTCCCGGAGCGGGGGGGCCGCCAATGAGCAGTTCTTC. It encodes CSSRSGGAANEQFF.